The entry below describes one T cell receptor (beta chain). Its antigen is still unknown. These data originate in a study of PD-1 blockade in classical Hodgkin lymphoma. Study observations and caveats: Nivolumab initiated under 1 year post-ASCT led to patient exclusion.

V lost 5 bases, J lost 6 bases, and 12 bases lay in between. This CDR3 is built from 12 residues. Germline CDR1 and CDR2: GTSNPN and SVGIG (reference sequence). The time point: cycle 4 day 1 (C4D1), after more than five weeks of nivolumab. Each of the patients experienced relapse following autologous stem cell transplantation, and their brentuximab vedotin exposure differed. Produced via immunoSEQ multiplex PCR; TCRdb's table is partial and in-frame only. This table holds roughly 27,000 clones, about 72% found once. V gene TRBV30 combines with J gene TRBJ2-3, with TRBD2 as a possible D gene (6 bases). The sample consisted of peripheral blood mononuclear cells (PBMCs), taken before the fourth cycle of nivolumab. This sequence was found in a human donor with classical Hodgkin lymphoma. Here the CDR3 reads CAWSGGGDTQYF. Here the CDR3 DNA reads TGTGCCTGGTCCGGGGGAGGTGATACGCAGTATTTT.